This T cell receptor (beta chain) was captured by sequencing in a study of regulatory T cells in long-lasting Graves disease. Time point: newly diagnosed GD, antithyroid drugs for less than 3 months. With RNA extracted from PBMCs as input, the TCR library was made. Arm-PCR of CDR3 regions with iRepertoire HTBI primers generated TCR beta libraries. One entry per CDR3 protein, called by TCRdb with MiXCR from the multiplex PCR reads. The sample comprises under 250,000 distinct CDR3 sequences, roughly 21% of which are singletons, and 11% to 15% rests with the top ten. This receptor was identified in a female donor with Graves disease. This specimen was peripheral blood mononuclear cells (PBMCs), taken at new diagnosis, from a patient treated with antithyroid drugs.

The CDR3 spells CASSLAQYEQYF. The CDR3, as DNA: TGTGCCAGCAGCTTAGCGCAATACGAGCAGTACTTC. The chain employs TRBV7-2 and TRBJ2-7; D gene unclear. Germline CDR1 reads SGHTA; CDR2 reads FQGNSA. The CDR3 has 12 residues. With 0 bases removed from V and 4 bases from J, the gap between germline ends came to 4 bases.